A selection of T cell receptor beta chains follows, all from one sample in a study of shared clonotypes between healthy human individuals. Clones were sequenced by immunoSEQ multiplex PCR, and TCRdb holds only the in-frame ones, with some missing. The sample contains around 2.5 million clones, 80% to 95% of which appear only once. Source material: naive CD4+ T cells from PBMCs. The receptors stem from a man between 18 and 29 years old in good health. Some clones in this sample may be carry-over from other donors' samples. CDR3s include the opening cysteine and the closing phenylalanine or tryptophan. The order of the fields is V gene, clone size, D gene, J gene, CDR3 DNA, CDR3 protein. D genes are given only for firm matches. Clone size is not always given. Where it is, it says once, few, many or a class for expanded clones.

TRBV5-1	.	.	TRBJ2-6	TGCGCCAGCAGCTTGATAAGCTCTGGGGCCAACGTCCTGACTTTC	CASSLISSGANVLTF
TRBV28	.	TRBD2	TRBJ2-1	TGTGCCAGCAGTTTATGGACACTAGCGGACTACAATGAGCAGTTCTTC	CASSLWTLADYNEQFF
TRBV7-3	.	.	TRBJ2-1	TGTGCCAGCAGCTCCACCAGGGCCGACTACAATGAGCAGTTCTTC	CASSSTRADYNEQFF
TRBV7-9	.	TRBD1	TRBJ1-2	TGTGCCAGCAGCTTAGCGTGGGGACAGGGAGCCGGCTACACCTTC	CASSLAWGQGAGYTF
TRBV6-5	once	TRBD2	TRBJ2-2	TGTGCCAGCAGTTACTCGGCTAGCGGGGCCACCGGGGAGCTGTTTTTT	CASSYSASGATGELFF
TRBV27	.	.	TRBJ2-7	TGTGCCAGCAGAGGGGGGTCAATCGAGCAGTACTTC	CASRGGSIEQYF
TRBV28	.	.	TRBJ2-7	TGTGCCAGCAGTTTATGGAGTAGCGCATTCTACGAGCAGTACTTC	CASSLWSSAFYEQYF
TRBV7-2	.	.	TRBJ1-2	TGTGCCAGCAGCTTACGGTCCGGGACGAACGAGAACTATGGCTACACCTTC	CASSLRSGTNENYGYTF
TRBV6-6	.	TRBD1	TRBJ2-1	TGTGCCAGCAGTTACCCCGGGACAGATTACAATGAGCAGTTCTTC	CASSYPGTDYNEQFF
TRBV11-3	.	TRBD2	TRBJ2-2	TGTGCCAGCAGCGCCCGCGGGGGAGAGGTCGGGGAGCTGTTTTTT	CASSARGGEVGELFF
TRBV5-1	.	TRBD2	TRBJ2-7	TGCGCCAGCAGCTTAACTAGCGGGAGTATCTACGAGCAGTACTTC	CASSLTSGSIYEQYF
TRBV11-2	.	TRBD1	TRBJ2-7	TGTGCCAGCAGCGAGCCCGGGACAGTGTCCTACGAGCAGTACTTC	CASSEPGTVSYEQYF
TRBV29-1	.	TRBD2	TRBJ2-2	TGCAGCGTTGAAGCTCCCCAGCGGGAGAACACCGGGGAGCTGTTTTTT	CSVEAPQRENTGELFF
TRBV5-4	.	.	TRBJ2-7	TGTGCCAGCAGCCTACTCGGTGGGGTCCTCTACGAGCAGTACTTC	CASSLLGGVLYEQYF
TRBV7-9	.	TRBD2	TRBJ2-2	TGTGCCAGCATCCTAGCACCGGGACTAGGAGACGCCGGGGAGCTGTTTTTT	CASILAPGLGDAGELFF
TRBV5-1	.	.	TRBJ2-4	TGCGCCAGCAGCTTGGCCGGCGGCGACATTCAGTACTTC	CASSLAGGDIQYF
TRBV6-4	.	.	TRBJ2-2	TGTGCCAGCAGCGCGGTCGCGAACACCGGGGAGCTGTTTTTT	CASSAVANTGELFF
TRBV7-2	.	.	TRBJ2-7	TGTGCCAGCAGCTTATCGGGTAGGGGCGGTCACGGGCAGTACTTC	CASSLSGRGGHGQYF
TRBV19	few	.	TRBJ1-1	TGTGCCAGTACCTACATGGCGGGGGGGACCGCGGCTTTCTTT	CASTYMAGGTAAFF
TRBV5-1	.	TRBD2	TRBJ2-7	TGCGCCAGCAGCTTCCTAACCGGGACTAGCGGGTTGCACGAGCAGTACTTC	CASSFLTGTSGLHEQYF
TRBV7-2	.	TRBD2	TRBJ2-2	TGTGCCAGCAGCTCGGGGACTAGCCGTTACACCGGGGAGCTGTTTTTT	CASSSGTSRYTGELFF
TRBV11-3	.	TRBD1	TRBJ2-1	TGTGCCAGCAGCTCCTCGGGACAGGGGCTCGATGAGCAGTTCTTC	CASSSSGQGLDEQFF
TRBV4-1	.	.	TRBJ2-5	TGCGCCAGCAGCCAAGTCGGAGGGCACGGAGAGACCCAGTACTTC	CASSQVGGHGETQYF
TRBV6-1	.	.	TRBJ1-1	TGTGCCAGCAGTGCCCAGACGAACACTGAAGCTTTCTTT	CASSAQTNTEAFF
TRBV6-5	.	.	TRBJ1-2	TGTGCCAGCAGACTTTACGGCGGGACTAACTATGGCTACACCTTC	CASRLYGGTNYGYTF
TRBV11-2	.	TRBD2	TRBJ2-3	TGTGCCAGCAAAGAGACTAGCGGGAGTTGGGATACGCAGTATTTT	CASKETSGSWDTQYF
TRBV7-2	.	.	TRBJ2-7	TGTGCCAGCAGCTTAGGGAGGGGCGAGCAGTACTTC	CASSLGRGEQYF
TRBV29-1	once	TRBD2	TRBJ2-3	TGCAGCGGGAAAGGACTAGCGGGAGGCGGGACAGATACGCAGTATTTT	CSGKGLAGGGTDTQYF
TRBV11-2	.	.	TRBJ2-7	TGTGCCAGCAGGTCCCTCCCTGGGGACTACGAGCAGTACTTC	CASRSLPGDYEQYF
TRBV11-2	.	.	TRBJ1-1	TGTGCCAGCAGCTTGGACCCCCCGGGACGGCCGGGGACTGAAGCTTTCTTT	CASSLDPPGRPGTEAFF
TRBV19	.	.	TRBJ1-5	TGTGCCAGTACGACCGCCGGTTTGCAGCCCCAGCATTTT	CASTTAGLQPQHF
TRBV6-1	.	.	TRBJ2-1	TGTGCCAGCAGTGAACCGGGACACTACAATGAGCAGTTCTTC	CASSEPGHYNEQFF
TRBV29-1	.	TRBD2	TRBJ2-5	TGCAGCGCGGCGGGGACTAGCGGGGAGACCCAGTACTTC	CSAAGTSGETQYF
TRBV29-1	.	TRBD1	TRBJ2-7	TGCAGCGTTGCCGCCGGGACAGGGTTGGGCGAGCAGTACTTC	CSVAAGTGLGEQYF
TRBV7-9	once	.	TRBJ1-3	TGTGCCAGCAGCGCTACAGGGTTAACTTATGGAAACACCATATATTTT	CASSATGLTYGNTIYF
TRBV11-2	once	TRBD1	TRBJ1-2	TGTGCCAGCAGCTTGAGAACAGGGGGCATCTATGGCTACACCTTC	CASSLRTGGIYGYTF
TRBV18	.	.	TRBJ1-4	TGTGCCAGCTCACCGCCGGCCCAACAAGGGGAAAAACTGTTTTTT	CASSPPAQQGEKLFF
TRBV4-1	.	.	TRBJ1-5	TGCGCCAGCAGCCAAGGGCTCGATCAGCCCCAGCATTTT	CASSQGLDQPQHF
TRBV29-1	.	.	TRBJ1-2	TGCAGCGCACAGGGACGGCCCCCTCCAAAGGGCTACACCTTC	CSAQGRPPPKGYTF
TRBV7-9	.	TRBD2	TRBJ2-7	TGTGCCAGCAGCTTAGGGACTAGCGGGAGGGCCTCACTGAGTGAGCAGTACTTC	CASSLGTSGRASLSEQYF